This T cell receptor beta chain appears in the sequencing data of a study of T-cell reconstitution after alpha-beta-depleted transplantation in children. Study outcomes and limitations: Reportedly, alpha-beta T cells present about two months post-transplant originated from several hundred expanded clones of graft origin. Surviving recipient T cells and thymic progenitors accounted for the high day-60 TCRbeta diversity observed in some patients. The main origin of T-cell counts and diversity one year after transplant was newly produced T cells.

In this sample, this clonotype turned up a few times. Its antigen is not known. The CDR3 covers 12 residues. Deletions cut 8 bases from V and 4 bases from J, with 12 bases between. Germline V lookup: CDR1 KGHSH, CDR2 LQKENI. Unique molecular identifiers were used in preparing the TCRbeta library. One entry per CDR3 protein results from TCRdb running MiXCR on the PCR reads. The data hold a few hundred thousand distinct CDR3 sequences, with 10% to 15% observed a single time. The chain combines TRBV18 with TRBJ2-7; the D is unclear. The TCR comes from a male patient aged 10 to 17 who had a stem cell transplant for acute myeloid leukemia, so the T cells may come from the graft donor. This specimen was PBMCs, mostly from graft donor cells, taken 360 days after TCRalphabeta/CD19-depleted stem cell transplant. CDR3 loop: CASPTLGYEQYF. In DNA form, the CDR3 reads TGTGCCAGCCCCACCCTGGGGTACGAGCAGTACTTC.